A single sample is the source of the 8 T cell receptor beta chains below, sequenced in a study of T cells in Graves' hyperthyroidism and ophthalmopathy. RNA transcripts yielded amplified TCR beta CDR3 regions. A set of HTBI primers served as the primers for a first-round RT-PCR of the TCR CDR3. TCRdb processed the multiplex PCR reads anew with MiXCR; each CDR3 protein has one entry. This sample has tens of thousands of distinct CDR3 sequences, with about 50% found just once. Sequencing was carried out using blood. These TCRs come from a woman in her forties or fifties with Graves' hyperthyroidism that later progressed to Graves' ophthalmopathy.

The chain carries TRBV13 and TRBJ2-5; D remains unclear. This CDR3 region has 9 residues. Trimming took off 3 bases at V and 10 bases at J, with 3 bases between the two ends. Germline CDR1 is PRHDT and CDR2 is FYEKMQ (reference sequence). This CDR3 reads CASSFGQYF. The CDR3, as DNA: TGTGCCAGCAGCTTTGGCCAGTACTTC.

This clonotype is deemed medium-sized (0.01 to 0.1%). V gene TRBV29-1 combines with J gene TRBJ1-1; D call uncertain. Looked up from germline, CDR1 is SQVTM and CDR2 is ANQGSEA. V shed 4 bases and J shed 3 bases, with 3 bases lying between them. The CDR3 spans 10 residues. The CDR3: CSVVDTEAFF. CDR3 coding DNA: TGCAGCGTTGTGGACACTGAAGCTTTCTTT.

J is TRBJ2-1 and V is TRBV30; D possibly corresponds to TRBD1 (6 bases). Trimming shortened V by 4 bases and J by 8 bases, and 15 bases separated the two germline ends. The V gene's germline CDR1 is GTSNPN and CDR2 SVGIG (reference sequence). This CDR3 has 13 amino acids. The CDR3, as DNA: TGTGCCTGGAAAACCCCAGGGGCCCATGAGCAGTTCTTC. Translated, it gives CAWKTPGAHEQFF.

This clonotype was observed at least ten times. The J gene is TRBJ2-3, the V gene TRBV3-1; D ambiguous. CDR3 length: 14 residues. The germline V gene has CDR1 LGHDT and CDR2 YNNKEL (reference sequence). V shed 1 base and J shed 4 bases, with 9 bases lying between them. CDR3 nucleotides: TGTGCCAGCAGCCAAGTGGCAGGCGCAGATACGCAGTATTTT. Translating gives CASSQVAGADTQYF.

In this sample, this clonotype turned up a few times. V and J are TRBV18 and TRBJ1-3, with a tentative D call TRBD1 (5 bases). From germline, CDR1 is KGHSH and CDR2 LQKENI. This CDR3 comprises 15 residues. Trimming shortened V by 4 bases and J by 1 base, and 11 bases separated the two germline ends. CDR3 in DNA: TGTGCCAGCTCACAAGGGGTGGCTTCTGGAAACACCATATATTTT. Residues: CASSQGVASGNTIYF.

This clonotype has a count of ten or more. The chain uses TRBV5-4 and TRBJ2-1; 9 nucleotides align to TRBD2. V shed 0 bases and J 4 bases; nucleotides not matched to a gene: 5. Germline V gene sequence: CDR1 SGHNT, CDR2 YYREEE (reference sequence). This CDR3 spans 16 amino acids. The CDR3 DNA follows: TGTGCCAGCAGCTTGGACTCTAGCGGGACTTACAATGAGCAGTTCTTC. Protein sequence: CASSLDSSGTYNEQFF.

The chain employs TRBV20-1 and TRBJ1-1, with D uncertain. Germline CDR1 is DFQATT and CDR2 is SNEGSKA (reference sequence). V was pared by 5 bases and J by 1 base, with 14 bases between. The CDR3 is 14 residues long. The CDR3 DNA reads TGCAGTGCTCTCGCTACAGTTGGGAACACTGAAGCTTTCTTT. It translates to CSALATVGNTEAFF.

This clonotype was recorded at least ten times. This sequence joins TRBV7-9 and TRBJ1-1, with 10 bases aligning to TRBD1. Germline CDR1 is SEHNR and CDR2 is FQNEAQ (reference sequence). This CDR3 is 14 amino acids long. V trimming: 7 bases; J trimming: 4 bases; junction bases outside the gene matches: 6. CDR3 residues: CASTRTGGATEAFF. The CDR3 coding sequence is TGTGCCAGCACCCGGACAGGGGGTGCCACTGAAGCTTTCTTT.